These T cell receptor beta chains were read from a single sample in a study of cytomegalovirus exposure and HLA in healthy donors. Measured with immunoSEQ multiplex PCR; TCRdb has only the in-frame clones, and not every one. The sample lists 120,000 to 150,000 clones; approximately 90% were seen once. Source material: PBMCs. All receptors come from a man between 18 and 35 years old in good health and CMV-seronegative. The CDR3 runs from the conserved cysteine through the conserved F or W. The D gene is left open where the match is weak. Some rows have no size entry. The others give once, few or many, or a class for an expanded clone.

j_gene: TRBJ2-6
v_gene: TRBV11-2
abundance: -
d_gene: -
CDR3aa: CASSLGASSGANVLTF
CDR3nt: TGTGCCAGCAGCTTAGGAGCAAGCTCTGGGGCCAACGTCCTGACTTTC

j_gene: TRBJ2-1
v_gene: TRBV5-1
abundance: once
d_gene: TRBD2
CDR3aa: CASSPTASGGYNEQFF
CDR3nt: TGCGCCAGCAGCCCTACGGCTAGCGGAGGTTACAATGAGCAGTTCTTC

j_gene: TRBJ2-1
v_gene: TRBV13
abundance: -
d_gene: -
CDR3aa: CASSLPRGSNEQFF
CDR3nt: TGTGCCAGCAGCCTGCCACGTGGGAGCAATGAGCAGTTCTTC

j_gene: TRBJ2-7
v_gene: TRBV4-2
abundance: -
d_gene: TRBD1
CDR3aa: CASSLRRTGGSYEQYF
CDR3nt: TGTGCCAGCAGCCTCAGACGTACAGGGGGGTCCTACGAGCAGTACTTC

j_gene: TRBJ1-1
v_gene: TRBV5-1
abundance: once
d_gene: TRBD1
CDR3aa: CASSQNPTGQGNEAFF
CDR3nt: TGCGCCAGCAGCCAGAACCCTACGGGACAGGGCAACGAAGCTTTCTTT

j_gene: TRBJ1-2
v_gene: TRBV10-3
abundance: -
d_gene: -
CDR3aa: CAIGQFGYTF
CDR3nt: TGTGCCATCGGACAGTTTGGCTACACCTTC

j_gene: TRBJ2-7
v_gene: TRBV7-9
abundance: -
d_gene: -
CDR3aa: CASSLAGSYEQYF
CDR3nt: TGTGCCAGCAGCTTAGCTGGGAGCTACGAGCAGTACTTC

j_gene: TRBJ2-3
v_gene: TRBV7-2
abundance: -
d_gene: -
CDR3aa: CASLAYTDTQYF
CDR3nt: TGTGCCAGCTTAGCGTACACAGATACGCAGTATTTT

j_gene: TRBJ1-3
v_gene: TRBV5-4
abundance: -
d_gene: TRBD1
CDR3aa: CASSLSGDRAGNTIYF
CDR3nt: TGTGCCAGCAGCTTGAGTGGGGACAGGGCTGGAAACACCATATATTTT

j_gene: TRBJ2-7
v_gene: TRBV30
abundance: -
d_gene: -
CDR3aa: CAWSVRAGRSYEQYF
CDR3nt: TGTGCCTGGAGTGTACGGGCGGGGAGAAGCTACGAGCAGTACTTC

j_gene: TRBJ1-1
v_gene: TRBV19
abundance: -
d_gene: -
CDR3aa: CASSRLQLLNTEAFF
CDR3nt: TGTGCCAGTAGTAGATTACAGTTGCTGAACACTGAAGCTTTCTTT

j_gene: TRBJ1-5
v_gene: TRBV18
abundance: -
d_gene: -
CDR3aa: CASSREYNQPQHF
CDR3nt: TGTGCCAGCTCAAGGGAGTACAATCAGCCCCAGCATTTT

j_gene: TRBJ2-1
v_gene: TRBV10-3
abundance: once
d_gene: -
CDR3aa: CAISESMGALYNEQFF
CDR3nt: TGTGCCATCAGTGAGTCGATGGGGGCCCTTTACAATGAGCAGTTCTTC

j_gene: TRBJ1-1
v_gene: TRBV5-6
abundance: -
d_gene: -
CDR3aa: CASSYGLYTEAFF
CDR3nt: TGTGCCAGCAGTTACGGACTCTACACTGAAGCTTTCTTT

j_gene: TRBJ2-5
v_gene: TRBV5-4
abundance: -
d_gene: TRBD1
CDR3aa: CASSGQAQETQYF
CDR3nt: TGTGCCAGCTCGGGACAGGCACAAGAGACCCAGTACTTC

j_gene: TRBJ2-5
v_gene: TRBV5-1
abundance: -
d_gene: TRBD1
CDR3aa: CASSFQDRGGETQYF
CDR3nt: TGCGCCAGCAGCTTTCAGGACAGGGGGGGAGAGACCCAGTACTTC

j_gene: TRBJ1-6
v_gene: TRBV7-3
abundance: -
d_gene: -
CDR3aa: CASSGEWGLSNSPLHF
CDR3nt: TGTGCCAGCAGCGGCGAGTGGGGGCTGAGTAATTCACCCCTCCACTTT

j_gene: TRBJ2-7
v_gene: TRBV27
abundance: -
d_gene: TRBD1
CDR3aa: CASSPTFGQGALYEQYF
CDR3nt: TGTGCCAGCAGTCCGACTTTCGGGCAGGGGGCGCTTTACGAGCAGTACTTC

j_gene: TRBJ2-7
v_gene: TRBV28
abundance: -
d_gene: TRBD2
CDR3aa: CASSTGTSGGLTYEQYF
CDR3nt: TGTGCCAGCAGTACCGGGACTAGCGGGGGGTTAACCTACGAGCAGTACTTC

j_gene: TRBJ1-4
v_gene: TRBV7-2
abundance: -
d_gene: -
CDR3aa: CASSLCRACEKLFF
CDR3nt: TGTGCCAGCAGCTTATGCAGGGCGTGTGAAAAACTGTTTTTT

j_gene: TRBJ1-5
v_gene: TRBV7-2
abundance: -
d_gene: -
CDR3aa: CASSQRGHPNQPQHF
CDR3nt: TGTGCCAGCAGCCAACGTGGACACCCTAATCAGCCCCAGCATTTT

j_gene: TRBJ2-2
v_gene: TRBV5-1
abundance: -
d_gene: -
CDR3aa: CASSTTGSNAGELFF
CDR3nt: TGCGCCAGCAGCACAACAGGGAGTAACGCCGGGGAGCTGTTTTTT

j_gene: TRBJ2-5
v_gene: TRBV11-2
abundance: -
d_gene: -
CDR3aa: CASSLVAAFRETQYF
CDR3nt: TGTGCCAGCAGCTTAGTGGCGGCTTTTCGAGAGACCCAGTACTTC

j_gene: TRBJ1-2
v_gene: TRBV6-5
abundance: few
d_gene: TRBD1
CDR3aa: CASSVDRGTGGYTF
CDR3nt: TGTGCCAGCAGTGTGGACAGGGGGACCGGTGGCTACACCTTC

j_gene: TRBJ1-5
v_gene: TRBV5-8
abundance: -
d_gene: TRBD1
CDR3aa: CASSLPRGQRWNQPQHF
CDR3nt: TGTGCCAGCAGCTTGCCAAGGGGGCAACGTTGGAATCAGCCCCAGCATTTT

j_gene: TRBJ2-1
v_gene: TRBV19
abundance: -
d_gene: TRBD2
CDR3aa: CASSIGGSLLNEQFF
CDR3nt: TGTGCCAGTAGTATAGGCGGGAGCTTATTGAATGAGCAGTTCTTC

j_gene: TRBJ1-1
v_gene: TRBV19
abundance: -
d_gene: -
CDR3aa: CASSMIGRRAEAFF
CDR3nt: TGTGCCAGTAGTATGATCGGAAGGCGGGCTGAAGCTTTCTTT

j_gene: TRBJ2-1
v_gene: TRBV18
abundance: -
d_gene: TRBD1
CDR3aa: CASSRDRGSYNEQFF
CDR3nt: TGTGCCAGCTCCCGGGACAGGGGATCCTACAATGAGCAGTTCTTC

j_gene: TRBJ2-2
v_gene: TRBV6-4
abundance: -
d_gene: -
CDR3aa: CASSASVGDTGELFF
CDR3nt: TGTGCCAGCAGTGCTTCAGTGGGAGACACCGGGGAGCTGTTTTTT

j_gene: TRBJ1-4
v_gene: TRBV6-5
abundance: -
d_gene: TRBD1
CDR3aa: CASSYSGSDREKLFF
CDR3nt: TGTGCCAGCAGTTACTCCGGGTCGGACAGGGAAAAACTGTTTTTT

j_gene: TRBJ2-3
v_gene: TRBV9
abundance: -
d_gene: TRBD1
CDR3aa: CASSVPGTGVSDTQYF
CDR3nt: TGTGCCAGCAGCGTGCCCGGGACAGGGGTTTCAGATACGCAGTATTTT

j_gene: TRBJ1-2
v_gene: TRBV27
abundance: -
d_gene: -
CDR3aa: CASSFQRKGGGYTF
CDR3nt: TGTGCCAGCAGTTTTCAAAGAAAAGGGGGAGGCTACACCTTC

j_gene: TRBJ1-2
v_gene: TRBV5-1
abundance: -
d_gene: -
CDR3aa: CASSPSAGTNYGYTF
CDR3nt: TGCGCCAGCAGCCCCTCCGCGGGAACCAACTATGGCTACACCTTC

j_gene: TRBJ1-1
v_gene: TRBV6-1
abundance: -
d_gene: -
CDR3aa: CASSFQGGTEAFF
CDR3nt: TGTGCCAGCAGTTTTCAGGGCGGCACTGAAGCTTTCTTT

j_gene: TRBJ2-3
v_gene: TRBV5-1
abundance: -
d_gene: TRBD2
CDR3aa: CASSPITSGGAYTQYF
CDR3nt: TGCGCCAGCAGCCCAATAACTAGCGGGGGGGCATATACGCAGTATTTT

j_gene: TRBJ2-3
v_gene: TRBV9
abundance: -
d_gene: -
CDR3aa: CASSVGKAFWGGIADTQYF
CDR3nt: TGTGCCAGCAGCGTAGGAAAGGCATTTTGGGGGGGCATAGCAGATACGCAGTATTTT

j_gene: TRBJ2-5
v_gene: TRBV7-7
abundance: -
d_gene: -
CDR3aa: CASSPGQDLETQYF
CDR3nt: TGTGCCAGCAGCCCCGGACAAGACCTAGAGACCCAGTACTTC

j_gene: TRBJ1-5
v_gene: TRBV19
abundance: -
d_gene: -
CDR3aa: CASTLYSGQPQHF
CDR3nt: TGTGCCAGTACCCTGTATAGCGGGCAGCCCCAGCATTTT

j_gene: TRBJ2-1
v_gene: TRBV2
abundance: -
d_gene: TRBD2
CDR3aa: CASSRGSGTTKYNEQFF
CDR3nt: TGTGCCAGCAGCCGCGGCTCCGGGACTACGAAATACAATGAGCAGTTCTTC

j_gene: TRBJ2-3
v_gene: TRBV2
abundance: -
d_gene: -
CDR3aa: CASSGYRADTQYF
CDR3nt: TGTGCCAGCAGTGGCTACAGAGCAGATACGCAGTATTTT

j_gene: TRBJ1-1
v_gene: TRBV19
abundance: -
d_gene: TRBD1
CDR3aa: CASSTRGQLNTEAFF
CDR3nt: TGTGCCAGTAGTACCCGGGGACAGCTGAACACTGAAGCTTTCTTT

j_gene: TRBJ2-5
v_gene: TRBV9
abundance: -
d_gene: TRBD2
CDR3aa: CASSAQTSGEETQYF
CDR3nt: TGTGCCAGCAGCGCCCAGACTAGCGGGGAAGAGACCCAGTACTTC

j_gene: TRBJ1-2
v_gene: TRBV12-1
abundance: -
d_gene: -
CDR3aa: CASSFARFPYGYTF
CDR3nt: TGTGCCAGCAGCTTTGCCCGTTTCCCCTATGGCTACACCTTC

j_gene: TRBJ1-5
v_gene: TRBV5-6
abundance: -
d_gene: -
CDR3aa: CASSFRGGQPQHF
CDR3nt: TGTGCCAGCAGCTTTAGGGGCGGCCAGCCCCAGCATTTT

j_gene: TRBJ1-6
v_gene: TRBV10-3
abundance: -
d_gene: -
CDR3aa: CAISESTAGDSPLHF
CDR3nt: TGTGCCATCAGTGAGTCGACGGCCGGGGATTCACCCCTCCACTTT

j_gene: TRBJ2-7
v_gene: TRBV13
abundance: -
d_gene: TRBD2
CDR3aa: CASSPPTSGVTYEQYF
CDR3nt: TGTGCCAGCAGCCCCCCGACTAGCGGGGTAACCTACGAGCAGTACTTC

j_gene: TRBJ2-7
v_gene: TRBV7-8
abundance: -
d_gene: -
CDR3aa: CASSLERSYEQYF
CDR3nt: TGTGCCAGCAGCTTAGAACGGAGCTACGAGCAGTACTTC

j_gene: TRBJ1-1
v_gene: TRBV28
abundance: -
d_gene: TRBD1
CDR3aa: CASSLWHTGTVNTEAFF
CDR3nt: TGTGCCAGCAGTTTATGGCATACCGGGACAGTCAACACTGAAGCTTTCTTT

j_gene: TRBJ2-5
v_gene: TRBV5-4
abundance: -
d_gene: TRBD2
CDR3aa: CASSNGFILAGGQETQYF
CDR3nt: TGTGCCAGCAGCAACGGATTTATACTAGCGGGGGGGCAAGAGACCCAGTACTTC

j_gene: TRBJ2-5
v_gene: TRBV9
abundance: -
d_gene: -
CDR3aa: CASSVVSLGGSETQYF
CDR3nt: TGTGCCAGCAGCGTAGTGTCTCTCGGGGGTTCGGAGACCCAGTACTTC

j_gene: TRBJ2-5
v_gene: TRBV7-9
abundance: -
d_gene: TRBD2
CDR3aa: CASSLPSGGTGETQYF
CDR3nt: TGTGCCAGCAGCTTACCTAGCGGGGGCACGGGAGAGACCCAGTACTTC

j_gene: TRBJ1-4
v_gene: TRBV30
abundance: -
d_gene: -
CDR3aa: CAWDGGRRDEKLFF
CDR3nt: TGTGCCTGGGACGGGGGGCGGAGGGATGAAAAACTGTTTTTT

j_gene: TRBJ2-5
v_gene: TRBV7-9
abundance: -
d_gene: -
CDR3aa: CASSLDGPQETQYF
CDR3nt: TGTGCCAGCAGCTTAGATGGGCCACAAGAGACCCAGTACTTC